Following are 28 T cell receptor beta chains from one sample sequenced in a study of radiotherapy plus CTLA-4 blockade in lung cancer (dated by TCRdb to the late 2010s). Receptor libraries were prepared by the immunoSEQ multiplex PCR assay. This is the immuneACCESS table as TCRdb keeps it, with only in-frame sequences that have V and J called. A part of the clones is gone; compared with another copy, unresolved V genes explain less than half, and the rest is unexplained. The sample table records tens of thousands of clones; approximately 82% of these occur just once. Of the sample, 20% to 30% is held by the ten largest clones. The specimen was peripheral blood, collected from a patient treated with radiotherapy plus ipilimumab. The receptors here all came from a human donor with non-small cell lung cancer that progressed on radiotherapy plus ipilimumab.

The chain recombines TRBV28 with TRBJ2-5, with 10 bases matching TRBD1. CDR1 and CDR2 (germline): MDHEN, SYDVKM. The CDR3 contains 15 residues. Trimming took 2 bases from V and 1 from J; bases not matched to a gene: 1. This CDR3 reads CASSLRDRGQETQYF. Written as DNA, the CDR3 is TGTGCCAGCAGTTTAAGGGACAGGGGCCAAGAGACCCAGTACTTC.

This clone has a handful of counts. The J gene is TRBJ1-1, the V gene TRBV6-5; D might be TRBD1 (6 bases). This CDR3 contains 14 residues. Germline V gene lookup returns CDR1 MNHEY and CDR2 SVGAGI. Trimming shortened V by 8 bases and J by 5 bases, and 18 bases separated the two germline ends. The CDR3 spells CASSKAGGRTEAFF. The CDR3 region has the DNA TGTGCCAGCTCAAAGGCGGGGGGCAGGACTGAAGCTTTCTTT.

This chain connects TRBV27 to TRBJ2-5; 7 bases align to TRBD2. CDR1 and CDR2 (germline): MNHEY, SMNVEV (reference sequence). CDR3 length: 13 amino acids. V was pared by 2 bases and J by 11 bases, with 8 bases of the junction left unmatched. The CDR3 sequence: CASSLGGGAEQYF. The CDR3 DNA sequence: TGTGCCAGCAGTTTAGGGGGGGGAGCGGAGCAGTACTTC.

This rearrangement joins TRBV30 to TRBJ1-1, with D hard to call. V was clipped by 4 bases and J by 5 bases, with 8 bases between them. The CDR3 runs to 11 residues. Germline CDR1 reads GTSNPN; CDR2 reads SVGIG (reference sequence). The CDR3 nucleotides are TGTGCCTGGAAGGGTGGGACTGAAGCTTTCTTT. This codes for CAWKGGTEAFF.

The CDR3 DNA reads as TGTGCCAGCAGTGACCGGAGCCGGGACAGGGTTTACGTC. As protein: CASSDRSRDRVYV. The chain carries TRBV2 and TRBJ2-7, with TRBD1 identical over 9 bases. With 3 bases clipped from V and 13 bases from J, the junction kept 10 bases outside the gene matches. Germline values: CDR1 SNHLY, CDR2 FYNNEI. The length of the CDR3 is 13 residues.

The J gene is TRBJ1-2, the V gene TRBV5-8; D gene unclear. The CDR3 covers 16 residues. Trimming left V 4 bases short and J 1 base short, with 17 bases between. Germline V lookup: CDR1 SGHTS, CDR2 YDEGEE. The CDR3 sequence is CASSPWWATDNYGYTF. The CDR3 nucleotides are TGTGCCAGCAGCCCTTGGTGGGCCACGGATAACTATGGCTACACCTTC. Drawing the rest from reference TRBV5-8 and TRBJ1-2, the complete variable domain is EAGVTQSPTHLIKTRGQQATLRCSPISGHTSVYWYQQALGLGLQFLLWYDEGEERNRGNFPPRFSGRQFPNYSSELNVNALELEDSALYLCASSPWWATDNYGYTFGSGTRLTVV.

This clone was seen a handful of times. This sequence joins TRBV6-6 and TRBJ1-2, with TRBD1 identical over 10 bases. The CDR3 runs to 12 residues. Germline lookup yields CDR1 MNHNY and CDR2 SVGAGI (reference sequence). The V segment lost 8 bases and the J segment 7 bases; nucleotides outside the gene matches: 4. CDR3 sequence: CASWRDRGGYTF. The CDR3 DNA reads TGTGCCAGCTGGCGGGACAGGGGTGGCTACACCTTC.

This clone was counted between two and nine times. The chain carries TRBV5-1 and TRBJ1-2; D gene unclear. The V gene's germline CDR1 is SGHRS and CDR2 YFSETQ. Trimming removed 0 bases at V and 4 bases at J, with 13 bases between. The CDR3 length is 15 residues. The CDR3: CASSLGRSGAYGYTF. The CDR3 coding sequence is TGCGCCAGCAGCTTGGGGAGATCTGGAGCCTATGGCTACACCTTC.

The rearrangement links TRBV6-1 to TRBJ2-1; D call uncertain. The CDR3 loop spans 15 amino acids. The V and J ends lost 5 bases and 5 bases respectively, with 16 bases between them. Per the germline V gene, CDR1 is MNHNS and CDR2 is SASEGT. The CDR3 sequence: CASSLVVLADNEQFF. Written as DNA, the CDR3 is TGTGCCAGCAGTTTAGTGGTCTTGGCTGACAATGAGCAGTTCTTC.

This clone was found a few times. V and J are TRBV4-1 and TRBJ2-7, with D maybe TRBD2 (6 bases). The CDR3 is 15 amino acids. The germline CDR1 and CDR2 sequences are MGHRA and YSYEKL. V was clipped by 9 bases and J by 5 bases, with 23 bases between them. CDR3 sequence: CARILQDGGGHEQYF. CDR3 DNA sequence: TGCGCCAGAATCTTACAGGATGGGGGAGGTCACGAGCAGTACTTC.

The chain recombines TRBV2 with TRBJ2-7; 8 nucleotides match TRBD1. Losses at the gene ends were 7 bases for V and 3 bases for J; bases not matched to a gene: 5. This CDR3 has 13 amino acids. The germline CDR1 and CDR2 sequences are SNHLY and FYNNEI. The CDR3 loop reads CASTGQGGYEQYF. Here the CDR3 DNA reads TGTGCCAGCACAGGACAGGGAGGCTACGAGCAGTACTTC.

The V call is TRBV19, the J call TRBJ2-4; 10 bases match TRBD1. The ends lost 4 bases at V and 2 bases at J; junction bases unmatched: 26. This CDR3 spans 23 amino acids. Looked up from germline, CDR1 is LNHDA and CDR2 is SQIVND (reference sequence). CDR3 sequence reads: CASSTPLHPGQGRGGSTKNIQYF. In DNA, the CDR3 is TGTGCCAGTAGTACACCTCTTCACCCGGGACAGGGGAGAGGGGGCTCCACCAAAAACATTCAGTACTTC.

The rearrangement uses TRBV7-9 and TRBJ2-1; the D is unclear. CDR3 length: 10 residues. Germline V gene data show CDR1 as SEHNR and CDR2 as FQNEAQ (reference sequence). The V gene lost 9 bases and the J gene lost 3 bases, with 3 bases spanning the gap. The chain's CDR3 is CARNYNEQFF. DNA of the CDR3: TGTGCCAGGAACTACAATGAGCAGTTCTTC.

The genes are TRBV2 and TRBJ1-2; TRBD1 matches 9 bases. V was pared by 6 bases and J by 0 bases, with 5 bases of the junction left unmatched. CDR3 length equals 15 residues. Germline lookup yields CDR1 SNHLY and CDR2 FYNNEI. The CDR3 DNA is TGTGCCAGCAGCCGAGGACAGGGGACTAACTATGGCTACACCTTC. Translation: CASSRGQGTNYGYTF.

The chain uses TRBV12-2 and TRBJ2-7. TRBV12-2 counts as a pseudogene. CDR3 length equals 16 residues. The CDR3 spells CASRLDFGPVVYEQYV. For the CDR3, the DNA is TGTGCAAGTCGCTTAGATTTTGGACCAGTCGTCTACGAGCAGTACGTC.

V usage is TRBV2 and J usage is TRBJ1-5, with unresolved D. This CDR3 region has 13 residues. The germline V gene encodes CDR1 SNHLY and CDR2 FYNNEI. V dropped 8 bases and J dropped 0 bases, with 8 bases sitting between them. The CDR3 nucleotides read TGTGCCAGCTTGGTTGATAGCAATCAGCCCCAGCATTTT. Its protein is CASLVDSNQPQHF. Full variable domain (rest looked up from reference TRBV2 and TRBJ1-5): EPEVTQTPSHQVTQMGQEVILRCVPISNHLYFYWYRQILGQKVEFLVSFYNNEISEKSEIFDDQFSVERPDGSNFTLKIRSTKLEDSAMYFCASLVDSNQPQHFGDGTRLSIL.

Written as DNA, the CDR3 is TGTGCCAGCAGTGGTCCGGGACAGGTCAACAATGAGCAGTTCTTC. It translates to CASSGPGQVNNEQFF. The J gene is TRBJ2-1, the V gene TRBV2; 8 bases are a match to TRBD1. J gave up 5 bases and V 4 bases, and 7 bases lay outside the gene matches. Germline V CDR1 and CDR2: SNHLY, FYNNEI. The CDR3 runs 15 residues.

V usage is TRBV11-2 and J usage is TRBJ2-3; unclear D gene. Germline V CDR1 and CDR2: SGHAT, FQNNGV. The CDR3 extends over 13 amino acids. Trimming pared 6 bases from V and 0 bases from J, leaving 7 bases between. CDR3 in amino acids: CASRPVSTDTQYF. CDR3 nucleotide sequence: TGTGCCAGCAGGCCGGTGAGCACAGATACGCAGTATTTT.

V is TRBV9 and J is TRBJ2-3; the D call may be TRBD1 or TRBD2 (5 bases each). Trimming stripped 1 base from V and 1 base from J, with 10 bases between. CDR1 is SGDLS, CDR2 YYNGEE, per germline. CDR3 length: 15 amino acids. The CDR3, as DNA: TGTGCCAGCAGCGTACGTGGGACCGGCACAGATACGCAGTATTTT. Its protein is CASSVRGTGTDTQYF.

This clone has a handful of counts. The chain carries TRBV21-1 and TRBJ2-7; the D segment call TRBD1 is taken from the table without a DNA check. TRBV21-1 is flagged as a pseudogene. The CDR3 contains 14 residues. The CDR3 DNA follows: TGTGCCAGCAGCATAAACAGGGGGTCGTACGAGCAGTACGTC. Its translation is CASSINRGSYEQYV.

This rearrangement joins TRBV10-3 to TRBJ1-1, with D possibly being TRBD1 (5 bases). The CDR3 length is 15 residues. Germline V lookup: CDR1 ENHRY, CDR2 SYGVKD. V lost 4 bases to trimming and J lost 3 bases, with 15 bases between them. The CDR3 region is CAISVGPGGDTEAFF. The CDR3 region has the DNA TGTGCCATCAGTGTAGGACCCGGGGGGGACACTGAAGCTTTCTTT.

The J gene is TRBJ2-7, the V gene TRBV7-9; 7 bases map to TRBD2. The CDR3 runs 13 residues. V lost 6 bases to trimming and J lost 7 bases; unmatched junction nucleotides: 9. Germline CDR1 SEHNR, CDR2 FQNEAQ (reference sequence). CDR3 sequence (DNA): TGTGCCAGCAGTCCAGGACTAGTGGGGGAGCAGTACTTC. This codes for CASSPGLVGEQYF.

This clone was counted a few times. The gene calls are TRBV7-8 and TRBJ2-1; 7 nucleotides match TRBD2. In germline, CDR1 is SGHVS, CDR2 FQNEAQ. The trim removed 0 bases at V and 10 bases at J, leaving 9 bases unmatched. The CDR3 covers 15 residues. The CDR3 spells CASSLAGGILKEQFF. The CDR3 region has the DNA TGTGCCAGCAGCTTAGCGGGGGGGATACTGAAAGAGCAGTTCTTC.

The V gene is TRBV27, the J gene TRBJ2-7; possible D gene TRBD2, 5 bases. The length of the CDR3 is 14 residues. Trimming took 9 bases from V and 0 from J, leaving 15 bases between them. Germline CDR1 MNHEY, CDR2 SMNVEV (reference sequence). The CDR3 nucleotides are TGTGCCAGAAACCTAGAGGGAAGCTCCTACGAGCAGTACGTC. It yields the protein CARNLEGSSYEQYV.

The chain is built from TRBV7-9 and TRBJ1-5; D not resolved. V lost 1 base and J lost 0, with 4 bases in between. The CDR3 spans 14 residues. CDR1 and CDR2 (germline): SEHNR, FQNEAQ (reference sequence). The CDR3 bases are TGTGCCAGCAGCTTAGATTATAGCAATCAGCCCCAGCATTTT. Encoded protein: CASSLDYSNQPQHF.

This sequence joins TRBV7-9 and TRBJ1-1; D unclear. This CDR3 is 12 amino acids long. Germline V CDR1 and CDR2: SEHNR, FQNEAQ (reference sequence). Trimming shortened V by 2 bases and J by 7 bases, and 8 bases separated the two germline ends. The CDR3, as DNA: TGTGCCAGCAGCTTAAGGCAGGATGAAGCTTTCTTT. It specifies CASSLRQDEAFF.

The chain recombines TRBV29-1 with TRBJ2-4; 9 bases line up with TRBD1. The CDR3 has 17 amino acids. Trimming removed 3 bases from V and 4 bases from J; junction bases left unmatched: 13. The germline gives CDR1 SQVTM, CDR2 ANQGSEA. The DNA of the CDR3 is TGCAGCGTTGATGCCCTCGGACAGGGGTTGGCAAAAAACATTCAGTACTTC. This codes for CSVDALGQGLAKNIQYF.

The V gene is TRBV5-6, the J gene TRBJ1-3, with D perhaps TRBD1 (5 bases). This CDR3 is 15 amino acids long. Trimming shortened V by 3 bases and J by 4 bases, and 14 bases separated the two germline ends. Germline-derived CDR1 and CDR2 are SGHDT and YYEEEE. CDR3 in amino acids: CASSWGAGSGNTIYF. CDR3 sequence (DNA): TGTGCCAGCAGCTGGGGCGCCGGCTCGGGAAACACCATATATTTT.